This TCR beta chain came from a study of T cell responses to AZD1222 COVID-19 vaccine. Study findings and constraints: CD4 TCRs associated with vaccination spanned spike, dominating at 160-218 and 743-854. At baseline, just five to seven AZD1222 recipients tested seropositive.

Pooled samples include second doses given at about 4 or 12 weeks. Concerning this clone itself: The target antigen is unknown.

J gave up 2 bases and V 3 bases, and 1 base lay outside the gene matches. The CDR3 runs to 14 residues. Germline lookup yields CDR1 SEHNR and CDR2 FQNEAQ (reference sequence). Generated by immunoSEQ multiplex PCR, the TCRdb table keeps only in-frame clones and is missing some. The sample contains around 130,000 clones, 91% of which appear only once. The rearrangement links TRBV7-9 to TRBJ1-2; 9 nucleotides agree with TRBD1. The receptor comes from an adult who received the AZD1222 COVID-19 vaccine. The sequenced sample was peripheral blood, obtained 28 days after the second AZD1222 dose. The DNA of the CDR3 is TGTGCCAGCAGCTTGGGGACAGGGAACTATGGCTACACCTTC. Its protein is CASSLGTGNYGYTF.